The source of this T cell receptor (beta chain) is a study of regulatory T cells in long-lasting Graves disease. For TCR beta, libraries came from iRepertoire HTBI primers and Arm-PCR of CDR3 regions. In the original processing: Identification yielded approximately 67 TRBV and under 15 TRBJ segments across samples. TCRdb reprocessed the multiplex PCR reads via MiXCR and lists one record per CDR3 protein. The V and J calls follow TCRdb's processing rather than the paper's. The data contain some 420,000 distinct CDR3 sequences, about 20% of them singletons. Whole-study findings and limits: Newly diagnosed patients shared 950 to 1,000 public clonotypes; persistent patients shared approximately 2,700. Newly diagnosed disease favored TRBV20-1 and TRBJ2-1 over persistent disease.

This sample's time point: persistent/refractory GD, antithyroid drugs over 5 years with positive TRAb. Preparation of the TCR library used RNA extracted from PBMCs. The V end was cut by 2 bases, the J end by 4 bases, with 15 bases between. The CDR3 covers 15 residues. Germline CDR1 reads MNHEY; CDR2 reads SVGAGI. A remark on this clonotype: Its antigen remains unidentified.

Specimen: peripheral blood mononuclear cells (PBMCs), collected when the disease was refractory, from a patient treated with antithyroid drugs. The rearrangement joins TRBV6-5 to TRBJ2-7; D might be TRBD2 (5 bases). The receptor's source is a female donor with Graves disease. The CDR3 DNA sequence: TGTGCCAGCAGTTACGAGGTCTGGAGGTTTTACGAGCAGTACTTC. Protein: CASSYEVWRFYEQYF.